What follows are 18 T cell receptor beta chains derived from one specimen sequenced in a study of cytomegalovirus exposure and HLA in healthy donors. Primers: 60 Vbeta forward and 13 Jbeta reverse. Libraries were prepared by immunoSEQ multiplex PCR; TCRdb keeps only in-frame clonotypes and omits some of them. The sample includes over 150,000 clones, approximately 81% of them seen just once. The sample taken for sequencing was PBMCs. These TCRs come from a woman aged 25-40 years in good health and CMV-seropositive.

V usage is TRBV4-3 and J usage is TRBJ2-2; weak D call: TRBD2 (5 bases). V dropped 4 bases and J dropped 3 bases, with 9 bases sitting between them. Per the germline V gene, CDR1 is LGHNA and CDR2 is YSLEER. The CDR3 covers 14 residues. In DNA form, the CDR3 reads TGCGCCAGCAGCCCAGGACTCCACACCGGGGAGCTGTTTTTT. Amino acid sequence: CASSPGLHTGELFF.

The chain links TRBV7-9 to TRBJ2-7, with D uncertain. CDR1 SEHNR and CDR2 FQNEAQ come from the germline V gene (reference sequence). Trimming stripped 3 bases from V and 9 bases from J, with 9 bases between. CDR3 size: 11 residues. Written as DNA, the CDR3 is TGTGCCAGCAGCTTCAGCGAGGTGCAGTACTTC. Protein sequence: CASSFSEVQYF.

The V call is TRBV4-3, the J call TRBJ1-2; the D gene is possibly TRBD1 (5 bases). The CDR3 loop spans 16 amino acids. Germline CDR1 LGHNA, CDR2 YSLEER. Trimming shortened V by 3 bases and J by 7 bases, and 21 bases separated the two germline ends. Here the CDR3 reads CASSHEPGWQSGGYTF. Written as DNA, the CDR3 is TGCGCCAGCAGCCACGAACCAGGGTGGCAGTCAGGTGGCTACACCTTC.

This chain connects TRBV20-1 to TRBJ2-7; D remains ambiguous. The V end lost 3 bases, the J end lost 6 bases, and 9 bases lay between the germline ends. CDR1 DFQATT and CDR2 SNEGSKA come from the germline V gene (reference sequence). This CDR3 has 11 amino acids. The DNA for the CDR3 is TGCAGTGCTAGCTTGAGGAGCGAGCAGTACTTC. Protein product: CSASLRSEQYF.

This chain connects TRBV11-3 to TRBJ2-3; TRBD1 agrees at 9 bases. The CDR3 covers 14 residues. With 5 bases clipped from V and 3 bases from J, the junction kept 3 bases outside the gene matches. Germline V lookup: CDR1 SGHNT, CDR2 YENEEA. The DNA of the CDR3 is TGTGCCAGCAGCGTTGACAGGGGGACAGATACGCAGTATTTT. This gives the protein CASSVDRGTDTQYF.

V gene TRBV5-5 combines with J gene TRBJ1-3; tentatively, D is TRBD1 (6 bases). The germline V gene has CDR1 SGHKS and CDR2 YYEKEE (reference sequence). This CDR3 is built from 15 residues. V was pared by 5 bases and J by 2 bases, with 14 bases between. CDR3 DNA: TGTGCCAGCAGAGAACAGGGAGTGGCTGGAAACACCATATATTTT. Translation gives CASREQGVAGNTIYF.

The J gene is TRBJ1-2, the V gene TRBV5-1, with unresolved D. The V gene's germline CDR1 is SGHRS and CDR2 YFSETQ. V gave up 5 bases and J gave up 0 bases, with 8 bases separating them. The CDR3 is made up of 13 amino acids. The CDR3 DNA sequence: TGCGCCAGCAGGTACAGTGCTAACTATGGCTACACCTTC. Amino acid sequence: CASRYSANYGYTF.

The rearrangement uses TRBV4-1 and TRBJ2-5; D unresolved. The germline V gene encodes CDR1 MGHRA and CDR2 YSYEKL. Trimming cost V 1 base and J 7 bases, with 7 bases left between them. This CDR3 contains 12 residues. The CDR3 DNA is TGCGCCAGCAGCCAAGCCCTAGGGACCCAGTACTTC. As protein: CASSQALGTQYF.

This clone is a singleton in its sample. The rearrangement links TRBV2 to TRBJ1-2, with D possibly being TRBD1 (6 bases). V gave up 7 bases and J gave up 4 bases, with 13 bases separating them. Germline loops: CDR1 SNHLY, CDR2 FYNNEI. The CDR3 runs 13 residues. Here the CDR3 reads CASNLLQGYGYTF. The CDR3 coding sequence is TGTGCCAGCAACTTGCTACAGGGCTATGGCTACACCTTC.

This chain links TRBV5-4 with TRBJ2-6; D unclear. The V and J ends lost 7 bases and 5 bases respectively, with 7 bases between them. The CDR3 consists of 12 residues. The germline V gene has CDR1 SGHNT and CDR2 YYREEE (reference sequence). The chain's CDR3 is CASAIRANVLTF. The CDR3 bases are TGTGCCAGCGCTATCCGGGCCAACGTCCTGACTTTC.

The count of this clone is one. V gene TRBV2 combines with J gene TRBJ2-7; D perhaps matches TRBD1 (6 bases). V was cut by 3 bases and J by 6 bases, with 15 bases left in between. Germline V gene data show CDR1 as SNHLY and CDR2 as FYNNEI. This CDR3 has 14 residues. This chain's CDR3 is CASSEGHGGLEQYF. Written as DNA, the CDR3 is TGTGCCAGCAGTGAGGGACACGGTGGTCTCGAGCAGTACTTC.

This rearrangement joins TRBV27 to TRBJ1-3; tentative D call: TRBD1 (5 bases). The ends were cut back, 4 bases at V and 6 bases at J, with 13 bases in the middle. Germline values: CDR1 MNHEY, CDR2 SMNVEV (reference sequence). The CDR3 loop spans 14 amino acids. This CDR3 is CASSSGWGINTIYF. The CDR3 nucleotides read TGTGCCAGCAGTTCCGGTTGGGGCATAAACACCATATATTTT.

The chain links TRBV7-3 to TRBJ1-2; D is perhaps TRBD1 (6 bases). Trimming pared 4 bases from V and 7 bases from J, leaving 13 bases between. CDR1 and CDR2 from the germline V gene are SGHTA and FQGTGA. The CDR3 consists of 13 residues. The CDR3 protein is CASSSSQGGGYTF. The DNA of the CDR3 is TGTGCCAGCAGCTCATCACAGGGTGGTGGCTACACCTTC.

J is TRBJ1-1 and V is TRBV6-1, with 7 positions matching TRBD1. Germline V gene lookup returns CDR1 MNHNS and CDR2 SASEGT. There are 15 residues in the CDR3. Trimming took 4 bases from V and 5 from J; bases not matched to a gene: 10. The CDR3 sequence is CASSVLGGAGTEAFF. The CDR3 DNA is TGTGCCAGCAGTGTCCTAGGGGGCGCTGGGACTGAAGCTTTCTTT.

CDR3 loop: CAWSVIRGGNYGYTF. The CDR3 DNA is TGTGCCTGGAGCGTTATCCGAGGAGGAAACTATGGCTACACCTTC. This rearrangement joins TRBV30 to TRBJ1-2; D is unclear. The germline CDR1 and CDR2 sequences are GTSNPN and SVGIG (reference sequence). The CDR3 length is 15 residues. V was cut by 3 bases and J by 2 bases, with 16 bases left in between.

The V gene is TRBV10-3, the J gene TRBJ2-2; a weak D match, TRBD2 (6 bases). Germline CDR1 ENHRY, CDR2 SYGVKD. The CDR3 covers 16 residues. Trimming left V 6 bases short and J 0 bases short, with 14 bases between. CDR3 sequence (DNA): TGTGCCATCAGCTTCCTAGCGCACGCGAACACCGGGGAGCTGTTTTTT. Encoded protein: CAISFLAHANTGELFF.

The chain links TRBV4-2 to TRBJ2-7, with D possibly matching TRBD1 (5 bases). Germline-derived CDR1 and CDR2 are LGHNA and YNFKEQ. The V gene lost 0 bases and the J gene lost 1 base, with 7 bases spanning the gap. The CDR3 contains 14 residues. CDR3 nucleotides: TGTGCCAGCAGCCAAGACGACAGATCCTACGAGCAGTACTTC. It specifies CASSQDDRSYEQYF.

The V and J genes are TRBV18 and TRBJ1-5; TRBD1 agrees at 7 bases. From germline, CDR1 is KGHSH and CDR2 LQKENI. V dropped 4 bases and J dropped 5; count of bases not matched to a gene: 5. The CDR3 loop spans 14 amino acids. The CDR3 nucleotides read TGTGCCAGCTCACTTGGACAGGTCGATCAGCCCCAGCATTTT. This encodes CASSLGQVDQPQHF. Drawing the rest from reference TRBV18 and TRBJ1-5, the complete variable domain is NAGVMQNPRHLVRRRGQEARLRCSPMKGHSHVYWYRQLPEEGLKFMVYLQKENIIDESGMPKERFSAEFPKEGPSILRIQQVVRGDSAAYFCASSLGQVDQPQHFGDGTRLSIL.